What follows are 11 T cell receptor beta chains derived from one specimen sequenced in a study of cytomegalovirus exposure and HLA in healthy donors. It was with 60 Vbeta and 13 Jbeta primers that the PCR ran. Here immunoSEQ multiplex PCR was the method, and the copy in TCRdb shows in-frame clones only, minus some. This sample has approximately 180,000 clones, with about 88% found just once. The material sequenced was PBMCs. The receptor source for this set is a girl younger than two in good health and CMV-seronegative.

This clone was seen only once. The V gene is TRBV30, the J gene TRBJ1-6; possibly TRBD1 for D (5 bases). Trimming cost V 7 bases and J 10 bases, with 14 bases left between them. CDR3 length equals 12 residues. In germline, CDR1 is GTSNPN, CDR2 SVGIG (reference sequence). CDR3 amino acids: CASWGGQSPLHF. In DNA form, the CDR3 reads TGTGCCTCTTGGGGGGGTCAGTCACCCCTCCACTTT.

The CDR3 region is CASSQEPGLRNQPQHF. The CDR3 region has the DNA TGCGCCAGCAGCCAAGAGCCAGGTCTCCGCAATCAGCCCCAGCATTTT. V gene TRBV4-1 combines with J gene TRBJ1-5; D unclear. CDR1 is MGHRA and CDR2 is YSYEKL in the germline V gene. Trimming shortened V by 0 bases and J by 2 bases, and 11 bases separated the two germline ends. The CDR3 spans 16 residues.

About this clone itself: Because the CDR3 is missing its conserved closing phenylalanine or tryptophan, this is likely a read error. This rearrangement joins TRBV29-1 to TRBJ1-1; 9 bases line up with TRBD1. Germline CDR1 and CDR2: SQVTM and ANQGSEA. This CDR3 comprises 15 residues. J lost 3 bases, V lost 4 bases, and 9 bases had no gene match. CDR3 sequence: CSVVGDRGRDTEAFL. CDR3 in DNA: TGCAGCGTTGTGGGTGACAGGGGGAGAGACACTGAAGCTTTCCTT.

CDR3 sequence reads: CATTGMNTEAFF. In DNA, the CDR3 is TGTGCCACAACAGGGATGAACACTGAAGCTTTCTTT. This chain uses TRBV11-1 with TRBJ1-1, with TRBD1 as a possible D gene (6 bases). Looked up from germline, CDR1 is SGHAT and CDR2 is FQDESV (reference sequence). CDR3 length: 12 residues. Trimming shortened V by 10 bases and J by 0 bases, and 9 bases separated the two germline ends.

The chain has TRBV11-3 and TRBJ2-3; 7 nucleotides match TRBD1. CDR1 is SGHNT and CDR2 is YENEEA in the germline V gene. CDR3 length: 15 residues. V shed 3 bases, J shed 4 bases, and the junction held 7 bases outside the gene matches. The CDR3 DNA reads TGTGCCAGCAGCTTCAGACAGGGTGGGCCAGATACGCAGTATTTT. It encodes CASSFRQGGPDTQYF.

As concerns this clone: Other nucleotide sequences from this sample produce the same CDR3. This chain links TRBV2 with TRBJ2-1; D not resolved. This CDR3 comprises 14 residues. Trimming stripped 4 bases from V and 3 bases from J, with 10 bases between. Germline assignment: CDR1 SNHLY and CDR2 FYNNEI. CDR3 nucleotide sequence: TGTGCCAGCAGTGCGCCCGCGATCTACAATGAGCAGTTCTTC. It translates to CASSAPAIYNEQFF.

Written as DNA, the CDR3 is TGCGCCAGCAGCTTGGAACTAGCATCCGGGGAGCTGTTTTTT. This encodes CASSLELASGELFF. This sequence joins TRBV5-1 and TRBJ2-2, with a tentative D call TRBD2 (6 bases). The length of the CDR3 is 14 residues. V gave up 0 bases and J gave up 6 bases, with 9 bases separating them. Germline values: CDR1 SGHRS, CDR2 YFSETQ.

The J gene is TRBJ1-1, the V gene TRBV2; TRBD1 agrees at 9 bases. The CDR3 contains 14 residues. CDR1 and CDR2 (germline): SNHLY, FYNNEI. V trimming: 6 bases; J trimming: 3 bases; junction bases outside the gene matches: 5. CDR3 region: CASSDRGWDTEAFF. The CDR3 coding sequence is TGTGCCAGCAGCGACAGGGGGTGGGACACTGAAGCTTTCTTT.

This clone has only a few counts. CDR3 DNA sequence: TGTGCCAGCAGTTCCTATAACCTGGACAGGGAAGAGACCCAGTACTTC. It is translated as CASSSYNLDREETQYF. This chain uses TRBV27 with TRBJ2-5, with 8 bases identical to TRBD1. Trimming removed 4 bases from V and 3 bases from J; junction bases left unmatched: 10. This CDR3 region has 16 residues. Germline lookup yields CDR1 MNHEY and CDR2 SMNVEV (reference sequence).

The chain has TRBV11-2 and TRBJ2-5, with a possible D match to TRBD1 (6 bases). The DNA end is more similar to TRBJ2-7, so the J call may be wrong. Germline CDR1 reads SGHAT; CDR2 reads FQNNGV. The length of the CDR3 is 15 residues. CDR3 sequence reads: CASSDTGKSSYEQYF. CDR3 bases: TGTGCCAGCAGCGATACAGGGAAGAGCTCCTACGAGCAGTACTTC.

This clone was counted once. One end of the junction varies from germline; a read error may be responsible. Within the sample, other DNA sequences also encode this same CDR3. The chain is built from TRBV29-1 and TRBJ2-5, with 7 bases matching TRBD1. From germline, CDR1 is SQVTM and CDR2 ANQGSEA. The CDR3 runs to 12 residues. The CDR3 protein is CSVVTGQETQYF. The CDR3 bases are TGCAGCGTCGTGACAGGGCAAGAGACTCAGTACTTC.